Described below is a single TCR beta chain sequence and its context. Antigen unknown. From blood CD8+ and CD4+ T cells, the TCR beta chain was sequenced. In contrast to the negatively isolated CD8+ and CD4+ T cells, TEMRA cells were FACS-enriched. Reverse transcription of 0.5 to 1 ug RNA used random hexamers. The CDR3 of TCR beta was amplified by immunoSEQ multiplex PCR across 54 Vbeta and 13 Jbeta. TCRdb passed the immunoSEQ multiplex PCR reads through MiXCR, listing each CDR3 protein once. The sample has 200,000 to 250,000 distinct CDR3 sequences, nearly 97% seen once. This entry comes from a study of CD8 T cells in Susac syndrome. Broader study findings: Acknowledgment was made by the study that its TCR sequencing and HLA analysis involved a relatively small number of individuals.

CDR1 and CDR2 (germline): SGHDN, FVKESK. The V gene lost 0 bases and the J gene lost 3 bases, with 6 bases spanning the gap. The CDR3 sequence is 13 residues long. V usage is TRBV14 and J usage is TRBJ2-7; the D is unclear. Sample: CD4+ T cells from PBMCs. This clonotype originated in a human donor with multiple sclerosis. CDR3 sequence: CASSQESFYEQYF. CDR3 coding DNA: TGTGCCAGCAGCCAAGAGTCGTTCTACGAGCAGTACTTC.